The rows below give T cell receptor beta chains drawn from one sample of a study of blood T cell repertoires in COVID-19. TCRdb keeps only in-frame clones here, not all; method: immunoSEQ multiplex PCR. This sample carries 100,000 or so clones, 80% to 90% of them seen once, and the ten largest clones take around 20%. Sequencing used peripheral blood. Every receptor here comes from a human donor in a cohort sampled during active COVID-19. CDR3s include the opening cysteine and the closing phenylalanine or tryptophan. A D gene is named only where the DNA matches it firmly. The size entry is marked missing in some rows and otherwise reads once, few, many or a size class.

D	V	J	size	CDR3	DNA
TRBD1	TRBV6-5	TRBJ2-6	once	CASRPGTGSTSVLTF	TGTGCCAGCAGACCCGGGACAGGGTCGACCAGCGTCCTGACTTTC
.	TRBV7-3	TRBJ2-2	.	CASSLDPRGLLKAGELFF	TGTGCCAGCAGCTTAGATCCCCGGGGGTTGTTAAAGGCCGGGGAGCTGTTTTTT
TRBD1	TRBV3-1/TRBV3-2	TRBJ2-7	.	CASSPRDRDHEQYF	TGTGCCAGCAGCCCCCGGGACAGGGACCACGAGCAGTACTTC
TRBD1	TRBV18	TRBJ1-6	.	CASSPDRGPSSPLHF	TGTGCCAGCTCGCCCGACAGGGGGCCCTCTTCACCCCTCCACTTT
.	TRBV5-1	TRBJ2-1	once	CASSFNYNEQFF	TGCGCCAGCAGCTTTAATTACAATGAGCAGTTCTTC
.	TRBV7-9	TRBJ1-5	.	CASSLEGGSNQPQHF	TGTGCCAGCAGCTTAGAAGGCGGAAGCAATCAGCCCCAGCATTTT
TRBD2	TRBV5-6	TRBJ2-5	.	CASTYSGRALETQYF	TGTGCCAGCACCTATAGCGGGAGAGCTCTCGAGACCCAGTACTTC
TRBD1	TRBV19	TRBJ1-5	few	CASSEKTGHQPQHF	TGTGCCAGTAGTGAAAAGACAGGGCACCAGCCCCAGCATTTT
TRBD1	TRBV6-1	TRBJ2-7	.	CASSERTGGASEQYF	TGTGCCAGCAGTGAAAGAACAGGGGGTGCCTCTGAGCAGTACTTC
.	TRBV5-4	TRBJ2-7	.	CASSLDRSSYEQYF	TGTGCCAGCAGCTTGGATCGCAGTTCCTACGAGCAGTACTTC
.	TRBV7-9	TRBJ2-1	.	CASSLANSGNEQFF	TGTGCCAGCAGCTTAGCTAACAGCGGGAATGAGCAGTTCTTC
.	TRBV11-2	TRBJ2-7	few	CASSLGGERYF	TGTGCCAGCAGCTTAGGGGGGGAGCGGTACTTC
.	TRBV4-1	TRBJ2-7	.	CASSQDSNSHSPGYEQYF	TGCGCCAGCAGCCAAGATTCAAATAGCCATAGCCCCGGCTACGAGCAGTACTTC
.	TRBV10-3	TRBJ2-3	.	CAITGLGHTQYF	TGTGCCATCACCGGCTTGGGGCATACGCAGTATTTT
.	TRBV27	TRBJ1-2	.	CASSLGRANYGYTF	TGTGCCAGCAGTTTAGGCAGGGCAAACTATGGCTACACCTTC
TRBD1	TRBV28	TRBJ2-7	.	CASSWDRDLPYEQYF	TGTGCCAGCAGCTGGGACAGGGACCTCCCCTACGAGCAGTACTTC
.	TRBV7-2	TRBJ1-1	.	CASSLVVGVDTEAFF	TGTGCCAGCAGCTTAGTCGTCGGGGTTGACACTGAAGCTTTCTTT
TRBD1	TRBV7-3	TRBJ2-7	.	CASSPDRDHEQYF	TGTGCCAGCAGCCCGGACAGGGACCACGAGCAGTACTTC
TRBD2	TRBV2	TRBJ2-2	.	CASSALTRGRDTGELFF	TGTGCCAGCAGCGCCTTGACGCGCGGGAGGGACACCGGGGAGCTGTTTTTT
TRBD1	TRBV9	TRBJ1-2	once	CASSASDRGRYGYTF	TGTGCCAGCAGCGCCTCAGACAGGGGGCGTTATGGCTACACCTTC
TRBD1	TRBV19	TRBJ1-6	.	CASSMGDRANSPLHF	TGTGCCAGTAGTATGGGGGACAGGGCTAATTCACCCCTCCACTTT
.	TRBV6-5	TRBJ2-3	.	CASSYSNGADTQYF	TGTGCCAGCAGTTACTCGAATGGGGCCGATACGCAGTATTTT
.	TRBV19	TRBJ1-5	.	CASSIIDSSNQPQHF	TGTGCCAGTAGTATAATCGACTCTAGCAATCAGCCCCAGCATTTT
TRBD1	TRBV28	TRBJ2-7	.	CASSERDRPYEQYF	TGTGCCAGCAGTGAACGGGACAGGCCCTACGAGCAGTACTTC
.	TRBV19	TRBJ1-2	few	CASSLQGPGYGYTF	TGTGCCAGTAGTCTACAGGGTCCGGGCTATGGCTACACCTTC
.	TRBV7-2	TRBJ1-4	.	CASSNDRFNEKLFF	TGTGCCAGCAGCAACGACAGATTCAATGAAAAACTGTTTTTT
TRBD2	TRBV9	TRBJ2-7	.	CASSARLVAGFYEQYF	TGTGCCAGCAGCGCCCGACTTGTAGCGGGGTTCTACGAGCAGTACTTC
TRBD2	TRBV7-9	TRBJ2-7	.	CASSSQAGTSGYLAYEQYF	TGTGCCAGCAGCTCGCAAGCTGGGACTAGCGGGTACTTGGCCTACGAGCAGTACTTC
.	TRBV6-5	TRBJ1-6	.	CASAEQGAYNSPLHF	TGTGCCAGCGCGGAACAGGGAGCCTATAATTCACCCCTCCACTTT
.	TRBV6-5	TRBJ1-1	.	CASRLARNTEAFF	TGTGCCAGCCGACTTGCCCGGAACACTGAAGCTTTCTTT
TRBD1	TRBV28	TRBJ1-2	.	CASSLQGGYGYTF	TGTGCCAGCAGTCTACAGGGGGGCTATGGCTACACCTTC
TRBD2	TRBV18	TRBJ2-3	.	CASSPQTSESIF	TGTGCCAGCTCACCACAGACTAGCGAGTCCATTTTT
.	TRBV4-1	TRBJ2-1	.	CASSQGGPLVSGRNEQFF	TGCGCCAGCAGCCAAGGGGGGCCACTAGTATCGGGGCGGAATGAGCAGTTCTTC
.	TRBV11-2	TRBJ2-3	once	CASSLAVTDTQYF	TGTGCCAGCAGCTTAGCAGTCACAGATACGCAGTATTTT
TRBD1	TRBV27	TRBJ1-2	.	CASSSRGGQGHGYTF	TGTGCCAGCAGTTCCCGAGGGGGACAGGGGCATGGCTACACCTTC
.	TRBV28	TRBJ1-5	.	CASNPLLDQPQHF	TGTGCCAGCAATCCTTTGTTAGATCAGCCCCAGCATTTT
TRBD2	TRBV12-3/TRBV12-4	TRBJ2-7	.	CASSRGGYGQYF	TGTGCCAGCAGCCGGGGGGGTTACGGGCAGTACTTC
TRBD1	TRBV7-9	TRBJ1-2	.	CASLNRGVHTF	TGTGCCAGCCTTAACAGGGGCGTGCACACCTTC
.	TRBV2	TRBJ1-4	.	CASSELTAGTNEKLFF	TGTGCCAGCAGTGAGTTGACGGCGGGAACTAATGAAAAACTGTTTTTT
.	TRBV5-1	TRBJ2-7	once	CASSLAPQGPSYEQYF	TGCGCCAGCAGCTTGGCCCCACAGGGACCCTCCTACGAGCAGTACTTC
TRBD2	TRBV7-2	TRBJ2-3	.	CASSFSGTSGRAGSDTQYF	TGTGCCAGCAGCTTCTCTGGGACTAGCGGGAGGGCTGGGTCAGATACGCAGTATTTT
.	TRBV9	TRBJ1-3	.	CASSSRGGAANTIYF	TGTGCCAGCAGCTCCCGAGGAGGGGCAGCAAACACCATATATTTT
TRBD2	TRBV11-2	TRBJ2-7	.	CASSLDHPSGRGNEQYF	TGTGCCAGCAGCTTAGATCATCCTAGCGGGAGGGGCAACGAGCAGTACTTC
TRBD2	TRBV11-2	TRBJ2-7	few	CASSTGLAVYEQYF	TGTGCCAGCAGCACAGGACTAGCGGTGTACGAGCAGTACTTC
.	TRBV28	TRBJ1-2	.	CASRPPAGPAFGYTF	TGTGCCAGCAGACCTCCTGCGGGTCCCGCCTTTGGCTACACCTTC
.	TRBV3-1/TRBV3-2	TRBJ1-2	.	CASSQAPGPYGYTF	TGTGCCAGCAGCCAAGCGCCGGGTCCCTATGGCTACACCTTC
.	TRBV5-1	TRBJ2-7	.	CASSISGGPGEQYF	TGCGCCAGCAGCATTTCCGGGGGTCCGGGGGAGCAGTACTTC
TRBD1	TRBV5-1	TRBJ1-1	once	CASSVTGTGGIRDTEAFF	TGCGCCAGCAGCGTAACCGGGACAGGGGGAATTCGAGACACTGAAGCTTTCTTT
TRBD2	TRBV11-3	TRBJ2-5	once	CASSQLGLAGGETQYF	TGTGCCAGCAGCCAACTCGGACTAGCGGGAGGGGAGACCCAGTACTTC
TRBD1	TRBV7-2	TRBJ2-7	once	CASSSLLRQGNYYGLEQYF	TGTGCCAGCAGCTCCCTCCTCCGACAGGGGAATTACTACGGTTTGGAGCAGTACTTC
TRBD2	TRBV5-1	TRBJ2-2	.	CASSTLAGDSGELFF	TGCGCCAGCAGTACACTAGCGGGAGATAGCGGGGAGCTGTTTTTT
TRBD2	TRBV4-3	TRBJ2-3	.	CASSHDPTSGTPDTQYF	TGCGCCAGCAGCCACGACCCGACTAGCGGAACTCCAGATACGCAGTATTTT
.	TRBV11-2	TRBJ2-2	.	CASSLDTVTGELFF	TGTGCCAGCAGCTTAGATACGGTAACCGGGGAGCTGTTTTTT
TRBD1	TRBV4-2	TRBJ1-2	few	CASSQETGGRSYGYTF	TGTGCCAGCAGCCAAGAAACAGGGGGCAGGAGCTATGGCTACACCTTC